This T cell receptor (beta chain) was documented in a study of blood T cell repertoires in COVID-19. Germline V gives CDR1 GTSNPN, CDR2 SVGIG (reference sequence). The CDR3 runs to 13 residues. Between the trimmed V and J ends, which lost 1 base and 2 bases, there was a span of 6 bases. Measured with immunoSEQ multiplex PCR; TCRdb has only the in-frame clones, and not every one. The data contain about 28,000 clones, roughly nine tenths of them singletons. The chain uses TRBV30 and TRBJ1-5, with a weak D call TRBD1 (6 bases). This sequence originates from a man in his 60s with active COVID-19. Sequencing input: peripheral blood. CDR3 bases: TGTGCCTGGAGTGCAGGGGGCAATCAGCCCCAGCATTTT. This encodes CAWSAGGNQPQHF.